This section outlines one T cell receptor (beta chain) sequence together with its context. The CDR3 length is 14 residues. Germline-derived CDR1 and CDR2 are SGHTA and FQGNSA. Trimming removed 10 bases from V and 6 bases from J, with 18 bases in between. This record comes from a study of blood T cell repertoires in COVID-19. The overall study: PBMCs, B-cell-depleted T cells, or T cells were the source of the cDNA or gDNA that made up the material.

In the original processing: For nucleated cells, counts were estimated from reference gene primer amplification. Libraries were prepared by immunoSEQ multiplex PCR; TCRdb keeps only in-frame clonotypes and omits some of them. That table furnishes V, J and clone size, whereas the DNA furnished D and trimming. Of 450,000 to 500,000 clones listed, approximately 85% are singletons. This TCR came from a human donor in a cohort sampled during active COVID-19. The J gene is TRBJ2-2, the V gene TRBV7-2; D may be TRBD2 (5 bases). Sequenced sample: peripheral blood. CDR3 residues: CANQRGSGAGELFF. The DNA for the CDR3 is TGTGCCAACCAGAGAGGGAGCGGAGCCGGGGAGCTGTTTTTT.